One sample yielded the 7 T cell receptor beta chains listed below, sequenced in a study of OX40 agonist ivuxolimab in advanced cancers. Libraries were prepared by immunoSEQ multiplex PCR; TCRdb keeps only in-frame clonotypes and omits some of them. The sample records 70,000 or so clones, more than 85% being singletons. Here the sequenced sample was CD4+ or CD8+ T cells sorted from blood, taken in a trial of the OX40 agonist ivuxolimab. These receptors all stem from an adult with an advanced solid tumor such as melanoma, head and neck, liver or kidney cancer.

The chain joins TRBV9 to TRBJ2-7, with D tentatively TRBD1 or TRBD2 (7 bases each). The V end was cut by 3 bases, the J end by 3 bases, with 25 bases between. CDR1 and CDR2 (germline): SGDLS, YYNGEE. There are 18 residues in the CDR3. The DNA of the CDR3 is TGTGCCAGCAGCGGACCACCCAGAGACAGGGAGGGAATCTACGAGCAGTACTTC. As protein: CASSGPPRDREGIYEQYF.

The chain couples TRBV10-2 to TRBJ2-3, with TRBD2 as a possible D gene (5 bases). The CDR3 is 16 residues long. Trimming shortened V by 2 bases and J by 2 bases, and 14 bases separated the two germline ends. Germline V gene sequence: CDR1 WSHSY, CDR2 SAAADI. In DNA form, the CDR3 reads TGCGCCAGCAGTGAGAGAGGGAAAGGGAACACAGATACGCAGTATTTT. It yields the protein CASSERGKGNTDTQYF.

This clone was seen a handful of times. The chain is built from TRBV7-2 and TRBJ1-1; D uncertain. The CDR3 sequence is 16 residues long. The V and J ends lost 9 bases and 0 bases respectively, with 20 bases between them. In germline, CDR1 is SGHTA, CDR2 FQGNSA. CDR3 sequence: CASTIASGLMNTEAFF. The CDR3 region has the DNA TGTGCCAGTACAATAGCCAGCGGTCTGATGAACACTGAAGCTTTCTTT.

V is TRBV4-1 and J is TRBJ2-7; perhaps TRBD1 as D (5 bases). The CDR3 runs to 12 residues. V lost 0 bases and J lost 12, with 12 bases in between. Per germline, CDR1 MGHRA and CDR2 YSYEKL. The DNA of the CDR3 is TGCGCCAGCAGCCAAGAGGGGCGGTGGCTGTACTTC. Amino acid sequence: CASSQEGRWLYF.

The table lists this clone with a count of one. This rearrangement joins TRBV5-6 to TRBJ2-7, with 7 bases aligning to TRBD1. The CDR3 loop spans 14 amino acids. Looked up from germline, CDR1 is SGHDT and CDR2 is YYEEEE. J gave up 2 bases and V 3 bases, and 5 bases lay outside the gene matches. The CDR3 DNA sequence: TGTGCCAGCAGCTCGACAGGGACCCCCTACGAGCAGTACTTC. Its translation is CASSSTGTPYEQYF.

The chain recombines TRBV5-5 with TRBJ2-7; no firm D call. The V end lost 0 bases, the J end lost 2 bases, and 9 bases lay between the germline ends. The CDR3 has 14 residues. Germline V lookup: CDR1 SGHKS, CDR2 YYEKEE (reference sequence). The CDR3 DNA follows: TGTGCCAGCAGCTTGGGACGTCTGACCTACGAGCAGTACTTC. It encodes CASSLGRLTYEQYF.

This sequence joins TRBV7-6 and TRBJ2-7; no clear D. This CDR3 spans 12 amino acids. With 5 bases removed from V and 6 bases from J, the gap between germline ends came to 11 bases. CDR1 and CDR2 from the germline V gene are SGHVS and FNYEAQ. The CDR3 DNA reads TGTGCCAGCAGCGCCGCCCCGGCCGAGCAGTACTTC. This sequence encodes CASSAAPAEQYF. The whole variable domain, filled in from reference TRBV7-6 and TRBJ2-7, reads GAGVSQSPRYKVTKRGQDVALRCDPISGHVSLYWYRQALGQGPEFLTYFNYEAQQDKSGLPNDRFSAERPEGSISTLTIQRTEQRDSAMYRCASSAAPAEQYFGPGTRLTVT.